A single sample gave rise to the 3 T cell receptor beta chains below, sequenced in a study of vaccination and CD4 T cells after COVID-19. Treatment reported: roughly 11-day PBMC culture with coronavirus spike peptide pools or control peptides (ViraFEST assay). Scientists ran DNA taken from cultured CD4+ T cells through the Oncomine TCR Beta short-read assay for sequencing. TCRdb re-derived calls from the PCR reads in MiXCR, one entry per CDR3 protein. Seen here are about 15,000 distinct CDR3 sequences, about 39% observed once, and the top ten hold approximately 5.6%. No antigen is known for these receptors. The sample in question was CD4+ T cells from blood, cultured in vitro, obtained before SARS-CoV-2 vaccination. These receptor sequences come from a human donor who had recovered from COVID-19.

The gene calls are TRBV12-3 or TRBV12-4 and TRBJ2-2; D may be TRBD1 (6 bases). V was pared by 6 bases and J by 1 base, with 12 bases between. The CDR3 is 15 residues long. The CDR3 DNA reads TGTGCCAGCAGCTACGCGGACAGGAACACCGGGGAGCTGTTTTTT. Translated, it gives CASSYADRNTGELFF.

The V gene is TRBV20-1, the J gene TRBJ1-2; D unclear. Trimming removed 2 bases at V and 0 bases at J, with 7 bases between. CDR3 length: 13 amino acids. The germline V gene has CDR1 DFQATT and CDR2 SNEGSKA (reference sequence). The CDR3 is CSARQTPNYGYTF. CDR3 sequence (DNA): TGCAGTGCTAGACAGACACCTAACTATGGCTACACCTTC.

V usage is TRBV15 and J usage is TRBJ2-3; perhaps D is TRBD1 or TRBD2 (6 bases each). The V end was cut by 5 bases, the J end by 1 base, with 13 bases between. CDR3 length: 15 residues. Per the germline V gene, CDR1 is LNHNV and CDR2 is YYDKDF (reference sequence). The CDR3 sequence: CATSRSGGRTDTQYF. In DNA form, the CDR3 reads TGTGCCACCAGCCGTTCCGGGGGCCGCACAGATACGCAGTATTTT.